Following are 5 T cell receptor beta chains from one sample sequenced in a study of blood T cell repertoires in COVID-19 (TCRdb year 2020). The protocol used for the library was the immunoSEQ multiplex PCR assay. The immuneACCESS repertoire file appears here via TCRdb, limited to in-frame rearrangements. These files lack a portion of the clones; in checked studies, under half of the deficit traces to unresolved V genes, and the cause of the others is not known. In all, the sample holds fewer than 500,000 clones, and just over 85% of those were seen once. Of the sample, approximately 1.4% is held by the ten largest clones. The sequencing sample was made of peripheral blood. The receptor source for this set is a woman in her twenties or thirties with active or convalescent COVID-19.

In this sample, this clone turned up once. V usage is TRBV5-1 and J usage is TRBJ1-2; the D gene is possibly TRBD1 (5 bases). The CDR3 runs 15 residues. V shed 4 bases and J shed 3 bases, with 16 bases lying between them. Germline assignment: CDR1 SGHRS and CDR2 YFSETQ. The CDR3 reads CASSRSGGGDYGYTF. In DNA, the CDR3 is TGCGCCAGCAGCCGGTCCGGGGGAGGCGACTATGGCTACACCTTC.

This clone was observed a handful of times. The chain employs TRBV19 and TRBJ1-2; 10 positions agree with TRBD1. Germline values: CDR1 LNHDA, CDR2 SQIVND (reference sequence). The length of the CDR3 is 13 residues. V was clipped by 10 bases and J by 10 bases; unmatched bases: 12. CDR3 nucleotides: TGTGCCACCCTCAGGGACAGGGGAGGGGACTACACCTTC. It translates to CATLRDRGGDYTF.

V gene TRBV4-1 combines with J gene TRBJ1-2; TRBD1 aligns across 10 bases. CDR1 MGHRA and CDR2 YSYEKL come from the germline V gene. With V trimmed by 3 bases and J by 6 bases, 4 bases remained unmatched. The CDR3 contains 14 residues. This CDR3 is CASSQGQGYDGYTF. The DNA for the CDR3 is TGCGCCAGCAGCCAGGGACAGGGGTACGATGGCTACACCTTC.

This chain uses TRBV10-2 with TRBJ1-5; D might be TRBD1 (6 bases). Trimming removed 5 bases at V and 9 bases at J, with 11 bases between. Germline CDR1 and CDR2: WSHSY and SAAADI. The CDR3 is made up of 12 amino acids. The CDR3 nucleotides are TGCGCCAGCAGTCCTGGACAGTCGCCCCAGCATTTT. Amino acid sequence: CASSPGQSPQHF.

V and J are TRBV5-1 and TRBJ1-3, with TRBD1 identical over 11 bases. Germline CDR1 SGHRS, CDR2 YFSETQ. V was clipped by 5 bases and J by 2 bases; unmatched bases: 9. This CDR3 spans 17 amino acids. The CDR3 DNA reads as TGCGCCAGCAGACGGACAGGGGGCATTCAACCTGGAAACACCATATATTTT. It codes for CASRRTGGIQPGNTIYF. Supplemented by reference TRBV5-1 and TRBJ1-3, the full variable domain reads KAGVTQTPRYLIKTRGQQVTLSCSPISGHRSVSWYQQTPGQGLQFLFEYFSETQRNKGNFPGRFSGRQFSNSRSEMNVSTLELGDSALYLCASRRTGGIQPGNTIYFGEGSWLTVV.